This TCR beta chain was identified in a study of ipilimumab plus nivolumab after autologous stem cell transplantation. Turning to the study itself: DLBCL patients had primary refractory or relapsed disease.

Patients got 3 mg/kg IV nivolumab weeks 1, 4, 7, 10, then biweekly through week 26. TCRdb's copy holds only in-frame clones and misses some; the assay was immunoSEQ multiplex PCR. Of about 16,000 clones detected, 80% to 85% appear once; the ten largest clones hold about 23%. This TCR was sampled from a male donor with diffuse large B-cell lymphoma. The source was PBMCs, collected in a trial of ipilimumab plus nivolumab as post-transplant consolidation.

Here the CDR3 reads CASSQEGAQGDTQYF. CDR3 DNA sequence: TGCGCCAGCAGCCAAGAGGGGGCTCAGGGAGATACGCAGTATTTT. J is TRBJ2-3 and V is TRBV4-3; possible D gene TRBD1, 6 bases. In germline, CDR1 is LGHNA, CDR2 YSLEER. The CDR3 runs to 15 residues. Trimming pared 0 bases from V and 5 bases from J, leaving 12 bases between.